Listed below are T cell receptor beta chains from one sample, sequenced in a study of identical twins. TCRdb called the 5' RACE reads again in MiXCR, with one record for every CDR3 protein. Found here are fewer than 500,000 distinct CDR3 sequences, over 11% of them singletons; the top ten hold approximately 0.98%. These data also featured in a second study, about yellow fever vaccine responses in identical twins.

Input material: CD4+ T cells sorted from blood. These receptors were taken from a woman aged 18 to 35 in good health. Both conserved end residues are part of each CDR3. A D gene is named only where the DNA matches it firmly. Size values are once, few and many counts, or a class for expanded clones, and some rows have none.

j_call	clone_size	v_call	d_call	cdr3_aa	cdr3_nt
TRBJ1-1	few	TRBV7-2	TRBD1	CASSEGQDTEAFF	TGTGCCAGCAGTGAAGGACAGGACACTGAAGCTTTCTTT
TRBJ2-1	few	TRBV10-3	TRBD2	CAISEETSGGTRQFF	TGTGCCATCAGTGAGGAGACTAGCGGGGGTACTCGGCAGTTCTTC
TRBJ2-4	few	TRBV2	.	CASSQEGPTNIQYF	TGTGCCAGCAGTCAGGAGGGGCCTACGAACATTCAGTACTTC
TRBJ1-5	few	TRBV24-1	.	CATRDRLNQPQHF	TGTGCCACCCGTGACAGGCTCAATCAGCCCCAGCATTTT
TRBJ2-6	few	TRBV20-1	.	CSARATSSGANVLTF	TGCAGTGCTAGAGCTACCAGCTCTGGGGCCAACGTCCTGACTTTC
TRBJ2-2	.	TRBV4-2	.	CASSQVVYRGTGELFF	TGTGCCAGCAGCCAAGTAGTCTATCGCGGGACCGGGGAGCTGTTTTTT
TRBJ2-7	.	TRBV5-1	.	CASSPGLGGQSYEQYF	TGCGCCAGCAGCCCCGGCCTCGGGGGCCAGTCCTACGAGCAGTACTTC
TRBJ2-7	.	TRBV3-1	TRBD2	CASSHSSGRASLEQYF	TGTGCCAGCAGCCACTCTAGCGGGAGGGCCTCCCTCGAGCAGTACTTC
TRBJ2-1	many	TRBV9	TRBD2	CASSEGLAGKTSYNEQFF	TGTGCCAGCAGCGAGGGACTAGCGGGAAAGACCTCCTACAATGAGCAGTTCTTC
TRBJ2-3	many	TRBV29-1	.	CSVEKTHGTDTQYF	TGCAGCGTTGAAAAGACCCACGGAACAGATACGCAGTATTTT
TRBJ2-5	.	TRBV28	TRBD1	CASSLSFRSRRGETQYF	TGTGCCAGCAGTTTATCATTCCGGTCCCGCAGGGGGGAGACCCAGTACTTC
TRBJ2-2	once	TRBV28	.	CASSFLYQGPTF	TGTGCCAGCAGTTTCCTGTATCAGGGGCCGACCTTT
TRBJ2-5	few	TRBV4-3	.	CASSQEMAGVGETQYF	TGCGCCAGCAGCCAAGAAATGGCGGGCGTGGGGGAGACCCAGTACTTC
TRBJ1-1	.	TRBV19	.	CASSHTRNTEAFF	TGTGCCAGTAGCCATACACGGAACACTGAAGCTTTCTTT
TRBJ1-2	few	TRBV24-1	.	CATSDSGRPEGYTF	TGTGCCACCAGTGATTCGGGACGGCCGGAAGGCTACACCTTC
TRBJ2-7	.	TRBV20-1	.	CSARGRGRVYEQYF	TGCAGTGCTAGAGGAAGGGGCCGAGTCTACGAGCAGTACTTC
TRBJ1-2	few	TRBV29-1	TRBD1	CSVELTGGWINGYTF	TGCAGCGTTGAGTTAACAGGGGGCTGGATTAACGGCTACACCTTC
TRBJ2-3	few	TRBV20-1	TRBD1	CSAHRGYGTDTQYF	TGCAGTGCGCACAGGGGCTACGGAACAGATACGCAGTATTTT
TRBJ2-2	many	TRBV3-1	TRBD2	CASSPPAGANTGELFF	TGTGCCAGCAGCCCCCCAGCGGGGGCGAACACCGGGGAGCTGTTTTTT
TRBJ2-3	once	TRBV5-1	.	CASSSLPDTDTQYF	TGCGCCAGCAGTTCACTACCTGACACAGATACGCAGTATTTT
TRBJ1-5	many	TRBV7-2	.	CASSLEGYSNQPQHF	TGTGCCAGCAGCTTAGAGGGATATAGCAATCAGCCCCAGCATTTT
TRBJ1-2	.	TRBV29-1	TRBD1	CSVTSPEGGGYGYTF	TGCAGCGTTACAAGCCCCGAAGGGGGCGGCTATGGCTACACCTTC
TRBJ2-3	few	TRBV6-2/TRBV6-3	.	CASRTDQLGADTQYF	TGTGCCAGCAGGACGGACCAACTTGGGGCAGATACGCAGTATTTT
TRBJ2-7	.	TRBV7-9	.	CASSPDTPPYEQYF	TGTGCCAGCAGCCCCGACACCCCGCCTTACGAGCAGTACTTC
TRBJ2-1	.	TRBV20-1	.	CSAQQGDNEQFF	TGCAGTGCCCAACAGGGTGACAATGAGCAGTTCTTC
TRBJ2-2	.	TRBV20-1	TRBD1	CSARQGRNTGELFF	TGCAGTGCACGACAGGGTCGAAACACCGGGGAGCTGTTTTTT
TRBJ2-5	.	TRBV25-1	.	CASSGVGQETQYF	TGTGCCAGCAGCGGCGTGGGCCAAGAGACCCAGTACTTC
TRBJ1-5	many	TRBV20-1	.	CSGGVGAQPQHF	TGCAGTGGGGGGGTAGGGGCTCAGCCCCAGCATTTT